This T cell receptor beta chain was identified during a study of Ad26.COV2.S vaccination and SARS-CoV-2 variants. Assay used: immunoSEQ multiplex PCR; TCRdb lists only in-frame clones, some missing. Of a few hundred thousand clones in the sample, 80% to 90% are singletons; the top ten hold around 7.3%. Regarding treatment: 15 to 20 received Ad26.COV2.S at low or high dose, single or two shots; 5 received placebo; per-sample allocation not given. Specimen acquisition occurred on day 63 following the initial vaccine or placebo injection. The sample consisted of peripheral blood, taken in a trial of Ad26.COV2.S vaccine versus placebo. This sequence was found in a person aged 18 to 59 who received the Ad26.COV2.S COVID-19 vaccine or a placebo.

The CDR3 coding sequence is TGTGCCAGCAGCTCCCGGACAGCTCTCGGGAATGAGCAGTTCTTC. It yields the protein CASSSRTALGNEQFF. The gene calls are TRBV11-2 and TRBJ2-1; D is perhaps TRBD1 (6 bases). V lost 4 bases to trimming and J lost 7 bases, with 17 bases between them. This CDR3 contains 15 residues. Germline CDR1 SGHAT, CDR2 FQNNGV.